This entry lists 5 T cell receptor beta chains sequenced from one sample in a study of blood T cell repertoires in COVID-19 (dated by TCRdb to 2018 to 2020). The method behind the library was the immunoSEQ multiplex PCR assay. TCRdb's version of the immuneACCESS table is confined to in-frame rearrangements and falls short of the full clone set. An unresolved V gene accounts for under half of the shortfall where checked; the remainder is of unknown origin. The sample table holds 200,000 to 250,000 clones, of which about 87% were seen once. 0.95% to 1.5% of the sample lies in the top ten. Sequencing was done on a sample of PBMCs or T cells enriched from blood (not recorded which). Every receptor here comes from a man aged 30-40 years who had recovered from COVID-19.

This clone has just one count. This rearrangement joins TRBV11-2 to TRBJ2-2, with TRBD2 matching over 7 bases. Per germline, CDR1 SGHAT and CDR2 FQNNGV. This CDR3 contains 15 residues. V dropped 1 base and J dropped 7; count of bases not matched to a gene: 6. CDR3 residues: CASSLVAGEGGELFF. The DNA of the CDR3 is TGTGCCAGCAGCTTAGTCGCGGGGGAAGGCGGGGAGCTGTTTTTT.

The chain uses TRBV28 and TRBJ2-7; a possible D gene is TRBD2 (5 bases). The V and J ends lost 9 bases and 0 bases respectively, with 15 bases between them. The CDR3 length is 14 residues. Germline V gene sequence: CDR1 MDHEN, CDR2 SYDVKM. The CDR3 region has the DNA TGTGCCAGTTCATTGAGCGGTTCCTCCTACGAGCAGTACTTC. This gives the protein CASSLSGSSYEQYF.

This clone is a singleton in its sample. The J gene is TRBJ1-3, the V gene TRBV7-9; D not certain. Germline V gene sequence: CDR1 SEHNR, CDR2 FQNEAQ (reference sequence). Trimming left V 2 bases short and J 0 bases short, with 8 bases between. The CDR3 spans 15 residues. Written as DNA, the CDR3 is TGTGCCAGCAGCTTACCGGGTTACTCTGGAAACACCATATATTTT. It translates to CASSLPGYSGNTIYF.

This chain joins TRBV28 and TRBJ1-4, with a tentative D call TRBD1 (6 bases). The ends were cut back, 4 bases at V and 6 bases at J, with 12 bases in the middle. The germline V gene encodes CDR1 MDHEN and CDR2 SYDVKM. The CDR3 is 14 residues long. The CDR3 DNA follows: TGTGCCAGCAGTTCGGACAGACGACATGAAAAACTGTTTTTT. It encodes CASSSDRRHEKLFF.

The chain joins TRBV27 to TRBJ1-1; D is unclear. The CDR3 totals 13 residues. V was trimmed by 1 base and J by 2 bases, leaving 5 bases between them. The V gene's germline CDR1 is MNHEY and CDR2 SMNVEV (reference sequence). The CDR3 sequence is CASSLYGNTEAFF. The DNA for the CDR3 is TGTGCCAGCAGTTTATACGGTAACACTGAAGCTTTCTTT.